The 10 T cell receptor beta chains given below trace back to one sample, sequenced in a study of regulatory T cells. Study results and limitations: In CD3G-deficient patients, conventional CD4+ T cells were enriched for hydrophobic CDR3 residues at positions 6 and 7.

Antigen specificity for these receptors is unknown. Amplification used 52 TRBV primers and 13 TRBJ primers. Sequencing was performed with immunoSEQ multiplex PCR; in TCRdb, only in-frame clones are kept and a portion is missing. The sample has under 35,000 clones, 93% seen once. Sequenced: conventional CD4+ T cells sorted from blood. All receptors come from a child between 2 and 9 years old with CD3G deficiency.

The V gene is TRBV5-1, the J gene TRBJ2-1, with D perhaps matching TRBD2 (7 bases). The CDR3 spans 16 residues. CDR1 SGHRS and CDR2 YFSETQ come from the germline V gene. Trimming left V 0 bases short and J 4 bases short, with 14 bases between. The CDR3, as DNA: TGCGCCAGCAGCTTGGCGGGGGGCAGGATTTACAATGAGCAGTTCTTC. It encodes CASSLAGGRIYNEQFF.

This chain joins TRBV19 and TRBJ2-3; no firm D call. V was pared by 3 bases and J by 6 bases, with 16 bases between. Germline lookup yields CDR1 LNHDA and CDR2 SQIVND (reference sequence). The CDR3 is made up of 15 amino acids. The CDR3 loop is CASSIGPHQGDTQYF. CDR3 DNA: TGTGCCAGTAGTATCGGGCCTCACCAAGGGGATACGCAGTATTTT.

The rearrangement uses TRBV10-3 and TRBJ2-1; possibly TRBD2 for D (6 bases). V gave up 3 bases and J gave up 4 bases, with 7 bases separating them. The CDR3 extends over 13 amino acids. Looked up from germline, CDR1 is ENHRY and CDR2 is SYGVKD. CDR3 sequence reads: CAISDGRYNEQFF. Here the CDR3 DNA reads TGTGCCATCAGTGACGGGAGATACAATGAGCAGTTCTTC.

This chain joins TRBV30 and TRBJ2-5; D is unclear. This CDR3 spans 11 amino acids. From germline, CDR1 is GTSNPN and CDR2 SVGIG (reference sequence). V was pared by 2 bases and J by 5 bases, with 6 bases between. CDR3 amino acids: CAWSLGETQYF. In nucleotides, the CDR3 is TGTGCCTGGAGTCTAGGGGAGACCCAGTACTTC.

The V gene is TRBV28, the J gene TRBJ1-2, with a tentative D call TRBD1 (6 bases). Trimming pared 4 bases from V and 4 bases from J, leaving 16 bases between. The CDR3 has 15 amino acids. CDR1 and CDR2 from the germline V gene are MDHEN and SYDVKM. CDR3 DNA: TGTGCCAGCAGTTCGGCAGGGGATACGGGCTATGGCTACACCTTC. It is translated as CASSSAGDTGYGYTF.

V and J are TRBV28 and TRBJ2-7; tentatively, D is TRBD1 (6 bases). V lost 7 bases, J lost 7 bases, and 17 bases lay in between. The CDR3 loop spans 13 amino acids. Germline values: CDR1 MDHEN, CDR2 SYDVKM. The CDR3 nucleotides are TGTGCCAGCATGGGCAGGGGCGGATGGGAGCAGTACTTC. This encodes CASMGRGGWEQYF.

CDR3 nucleotide sequence: TGTGCCAGCAGGGGACAAACCTACGAGCAGTACTTC. Amino acids: CASRGQTYEQYF. The genes are TRBV6-1 and TRBJ2-7; tentatively, D is TRBD1 (6 bases). CDR3 size: 12 residues. The V gene lost 6 bases and the J gene lost 2 bases, with 8 bases spanning the gap. Germline CDR1 MNHNS, CDR2 SASEGT.

In this sample, this clone turned up once. This sequence joins TRBV19 and TRBJ2-4; tentatively, D is TRBD1 (5 bases). Deletions cut 5 bases from V and 7 bases from J, with 18 bases between. The germline V gene encodes CDR1 LNHDA and CDR2 SQIVND (reference sequence). There are 15 residues in the CDR3. CDR3 protein: CASSFLLRQGNIQYF. CDR3 coding DNA: TGTGCCAGTAGTTTCCTTTTGAGGCAGGGTAACATTCAGTACTTC.

The chain is built from TRBV6-1 and TRBJ2-7; maybe TRBD1 (6 bases). V lost 5 bases, J lost 10 bases, and 15 bases lay in between. The CDR3 totals 12 residues. CDR1 MNHNS and CDR2 SASEGT come from the germline V gene. CDR3 DNA: TGTGCCAGCAGTTCCACAGGGTTCCGCCAGTACTTC. Its translation: CASSSTGFRQYF.

CDR3 region: CASSLGENTEAFF. The CDR3 coding sequence is TGTGCCAGCAGCTTAGGGGAGAACACTGAAGCTTTCTTT. The J gene is TRBJ1-1, the V gene TRBV7-6; D ambiguous. The germline V gene has CDR1 SGHVS and CDR2 FNYEAQ. V was trimmed by 1 base and J by 1 base, leaving 4 bases between them. The CDR3 consists of 13 residues.